The clone carrying this TCR beta chain was seen only a few times. Its specificity is not known. CDR3 length equals 13 residues. The V gene lost 4 bases and the J gene lost 4 bases, with 10 bases spanning the gap. Germline loops: CDR1 SGHAT, CDR2 FQNNGV. This sample is part of a study of early T cells in non-severe SARS-CoV-2 infection. Unique molecular identifiers (one per individual cDNA molecule) were attached. Via MiXCR, TCRdb re-called the 5' RACE reads, giving one row per CDR3 protein. The table has tens of thousands of distinct CDR3 sequences, approximately 9.9% seen once. Study-wide findings and caveats: Using VDJdb, the matching emphasized anti-spike CD8 responses while missing private and CD4 specificities.

This chain connects TRBV11-2 to TRBJ1-2; D possibly corresponds to TRBD1 (6 bases). This clonotype was sampled from an adult who was a healthcare worker with PCR-confirmed SARS-CoV-2 infection or an uninfected control (not recorded which). Sequenced sample: whole blood. The CDR3 sequence is CASSSRTAYGYTF. CDR3 bases: TGTGCCAGCAGCTCTAGGACAGCCTATGGCTACACCTTC.